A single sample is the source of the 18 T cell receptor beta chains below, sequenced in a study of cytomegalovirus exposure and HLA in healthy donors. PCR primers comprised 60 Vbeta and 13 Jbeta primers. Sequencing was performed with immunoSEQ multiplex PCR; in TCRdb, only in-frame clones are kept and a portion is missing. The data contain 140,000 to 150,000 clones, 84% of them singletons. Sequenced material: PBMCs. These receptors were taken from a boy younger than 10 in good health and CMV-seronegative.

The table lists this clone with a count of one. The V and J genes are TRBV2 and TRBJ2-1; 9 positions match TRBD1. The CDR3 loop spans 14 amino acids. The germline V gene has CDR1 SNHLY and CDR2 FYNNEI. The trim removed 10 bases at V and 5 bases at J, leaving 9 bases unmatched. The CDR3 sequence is CATPGQGLDNEQFF. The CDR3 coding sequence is TGTGCCACCCCCGGACAGGGGCTCGACAATGAGCAGTTCTTC.

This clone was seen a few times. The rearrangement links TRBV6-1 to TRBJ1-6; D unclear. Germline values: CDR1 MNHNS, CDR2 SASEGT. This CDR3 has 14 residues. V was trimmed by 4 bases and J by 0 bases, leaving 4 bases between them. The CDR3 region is CASSGSSYNSPLHF. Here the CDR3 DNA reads TGTGCCAGCAGTGGGAGCTCCTATAATTCACCCCTCCACTTT.

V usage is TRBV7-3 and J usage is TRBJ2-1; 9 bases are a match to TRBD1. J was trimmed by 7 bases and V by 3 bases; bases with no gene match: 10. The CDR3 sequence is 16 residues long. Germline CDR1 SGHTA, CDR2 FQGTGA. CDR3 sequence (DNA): TGTGCCAGCAGCTTTTCGGGAACAGGGGGCATTAATGAGCAGTTCTTC. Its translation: CASSFSGTGGINEQFF.

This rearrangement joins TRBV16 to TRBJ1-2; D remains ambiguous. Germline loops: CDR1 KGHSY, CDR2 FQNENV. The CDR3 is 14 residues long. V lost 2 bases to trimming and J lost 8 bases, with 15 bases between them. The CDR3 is CASSQTHSRMGYTF. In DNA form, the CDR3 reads TGTGCCAGCAGCCAAACCCACAGTCGTATGGGCTACACCTTC.

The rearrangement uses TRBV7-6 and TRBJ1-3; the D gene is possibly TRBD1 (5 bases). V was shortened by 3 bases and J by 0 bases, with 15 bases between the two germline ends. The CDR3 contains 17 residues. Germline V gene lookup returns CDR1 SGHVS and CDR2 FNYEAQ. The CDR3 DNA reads TGTGCCAGCAGCTTGTCCTTTGACAGCTACTCTGGAAACACCATATATTTT. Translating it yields CASSLSFDSYSGNTIYF. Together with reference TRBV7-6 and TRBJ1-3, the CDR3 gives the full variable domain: GAGVSQSPRYKVTKRGQDVALRCDPISGHVSLYWYRQALGQGPEFLTYFNYEAQQDKSGLPNDRFSAERPEGSISTLTIQRTEQRDSAMYRCASSLSFDSYSGNTIYFGEGSWLTVV.

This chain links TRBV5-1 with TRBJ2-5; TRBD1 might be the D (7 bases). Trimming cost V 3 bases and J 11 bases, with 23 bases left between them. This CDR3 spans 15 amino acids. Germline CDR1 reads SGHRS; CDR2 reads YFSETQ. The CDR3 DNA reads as TGCGCCAGCAGCTCGCCCGGACAGGTAACGGGAGAGCAGTACTTC. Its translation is CASSSPGQVTGEQYF.

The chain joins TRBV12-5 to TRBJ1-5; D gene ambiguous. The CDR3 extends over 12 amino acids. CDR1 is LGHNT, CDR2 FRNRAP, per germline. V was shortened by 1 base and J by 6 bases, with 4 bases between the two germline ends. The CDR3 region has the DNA TGTGCTAGTGGTTTGGACGGTCAGCCCCAGCATTTT. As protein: CASGLDGQPQHF.

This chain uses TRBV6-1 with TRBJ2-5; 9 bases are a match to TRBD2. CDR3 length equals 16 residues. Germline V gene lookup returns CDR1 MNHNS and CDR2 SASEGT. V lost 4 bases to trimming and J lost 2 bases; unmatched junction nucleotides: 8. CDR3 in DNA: TGTGCCAGCAGTGCGACTAGCGGCGCAAGACAAGAGACCCAGTACTTC. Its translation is CASSATSGARQETQYF.

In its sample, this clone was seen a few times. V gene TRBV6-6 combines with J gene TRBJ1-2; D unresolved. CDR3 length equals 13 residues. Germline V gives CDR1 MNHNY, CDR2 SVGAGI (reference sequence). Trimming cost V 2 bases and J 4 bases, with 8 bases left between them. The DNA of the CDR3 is TGTGCCAGCAGTTACCGACAAACCTATGGCTACACCTTC. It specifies CASSYRQTYGYTF.

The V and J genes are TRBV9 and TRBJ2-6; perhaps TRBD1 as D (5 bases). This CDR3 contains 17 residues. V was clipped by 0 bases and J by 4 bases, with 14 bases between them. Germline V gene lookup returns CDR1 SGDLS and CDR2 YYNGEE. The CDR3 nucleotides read TGTGCCAGCAGCGTAGTCCAGGGAAGTGCCGGGGCCAACGTCCTGACTTTC. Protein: CASSVVQGSAGANVLTF. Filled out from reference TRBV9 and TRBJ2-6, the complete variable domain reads DSGVTQTPKHLITATGQRVTLRCSPRSGDLSVYWYQQSLDQGLQFLIQYYNGEERAKGNILERFSAQQFPDLHSELNLSSLELGDSALYFCASSVVQGSAGANVLTFGAGSRLTVL.

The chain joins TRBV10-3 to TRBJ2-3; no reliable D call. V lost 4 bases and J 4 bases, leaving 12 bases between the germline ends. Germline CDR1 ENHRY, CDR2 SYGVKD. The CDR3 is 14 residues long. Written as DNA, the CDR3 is TGTGCCATCAGTGGCCAATGGAGCGCAGATACGCAGTATTTT. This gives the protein CAISGQWSADTQYF.

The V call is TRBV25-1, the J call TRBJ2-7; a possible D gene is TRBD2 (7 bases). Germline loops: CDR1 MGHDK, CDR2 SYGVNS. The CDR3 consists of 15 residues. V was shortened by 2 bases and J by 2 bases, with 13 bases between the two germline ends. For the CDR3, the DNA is TGTGCCAGCAGTGAAAGGGGGGGGAGCCCCTACGAGCAGTACTTC. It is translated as CASSERGGSPYEQYF.

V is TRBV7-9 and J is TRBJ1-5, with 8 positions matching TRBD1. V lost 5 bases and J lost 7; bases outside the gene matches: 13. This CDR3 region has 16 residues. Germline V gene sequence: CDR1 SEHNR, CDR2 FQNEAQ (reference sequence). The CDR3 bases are TGTGCCAGCAGCAAAGTTTCTGGACAGGGTATACAGCCCCAGCATTTT. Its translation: CASSKVSGQGIQPQHF.

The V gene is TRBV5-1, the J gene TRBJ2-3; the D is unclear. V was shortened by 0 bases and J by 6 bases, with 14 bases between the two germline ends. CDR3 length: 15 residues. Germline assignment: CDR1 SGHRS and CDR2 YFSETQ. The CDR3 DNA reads TGCGCCAGCAGCTTGGAAACGATTCCTGGCGATACGCAGTATTTT. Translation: CASSLETIPGDTQYF.

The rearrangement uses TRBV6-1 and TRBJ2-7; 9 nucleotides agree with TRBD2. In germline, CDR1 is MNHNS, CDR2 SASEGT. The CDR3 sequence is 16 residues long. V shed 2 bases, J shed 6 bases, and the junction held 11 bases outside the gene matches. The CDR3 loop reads CASSELSGRIAGEQYF. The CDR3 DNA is TGTGCCAGCAGTGAACTTAGCGGGAGAATAGCTGGCGAGCAGTACTTC.

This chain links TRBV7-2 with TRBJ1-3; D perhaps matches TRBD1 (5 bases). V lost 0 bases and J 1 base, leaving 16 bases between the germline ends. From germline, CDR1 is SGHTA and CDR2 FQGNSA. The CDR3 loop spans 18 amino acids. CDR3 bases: TGTGCCAGCAGCTTAGCTTCACGGGGGTTCCCTTCTGGAAACACCATATATTTT. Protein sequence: CASSLASRGFPSGNTIYF.

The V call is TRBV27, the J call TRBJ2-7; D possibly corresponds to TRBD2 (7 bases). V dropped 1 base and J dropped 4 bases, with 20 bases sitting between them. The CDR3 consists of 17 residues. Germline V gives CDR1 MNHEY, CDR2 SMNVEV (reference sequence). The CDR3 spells CASSLLGGGQTSYEQYF. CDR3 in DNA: TGTGCCAGCAGTTTATTAGGGGGGGGACAAACGTCTTACGAGCAGTACTTC.

The CDR3 is CASSFTGEVGYTF. In DNA form, the CDR3 reads TGTGCCAGCAGCTTTACAGGGGAAGTTGGCTACACCTTC. The chain employs TRBV7-3 and TRBJ1-2; 7 bases agree with TRBD1. The CDR3 spans 13 residues. Per the germline V gene, CDR1 is SGHTA and CDR2 is FQGTGA. With 3 bases clipped from V and 7 bases from J, the junction kept 5 bases outside the gene matches.